The 25 T cell receptor beta chains listed next were all sequenced from one sample in a study of blood T cell repertoires in COVID-19. Assay used: immunoSEQ multiplex PCR; TCRdb lists only in-frame clones, some missing. The table has about 290,000 clones, about 89% seen once; the top ten hold about 1.7%. Sequenced input: PBMCs or T cells enriched from blood (not recorded which). These receptor sequences come from a middle-aged woman who had recovered from COVID-19.

This sequence joins TRBV7-8 and TRBJ1-5; possible D gene TRBD1, 6 bases. The CDR3 sequence is 15 residues long. V dropped 1 base and J dropped 6 bases, with 13 bases sitting between them. Germline values: CDR1 SGHVS, CDR2 FQNEAQ. The CDR3 here is CASSLGGRGVQPQHF. For the CDR3, the DNA is TGTGCCAGCAGCTTAGGGGGGAGGGGGGTTCAGCCCCAGCATTTT.

This chain links TRBV5-1 with TRBJ1-4; 8 bases agree with TRBD1. V dropped 1 base and J dropped 8; count of bases not matched to a gene: 4. Per germline, CDR1 SGHRS and CDR2 YFSETQ. This CDR3 has 14 amino acids. The DNA for the CDR3 is TGCGCCAGCAGCTTGCAGGGGGCGCGAGAAAAACTGTTTTTT. Protein sequence: CASSLQGAREKLFF.

This clone was seen ten or more times. J is TRBJ1-4 and V is TRBV5-1; 7 nucleotides match TRBD1. Germline CDR1 reads SGHRS; CDR2 reads YFSETQ. This CDR3 is built from 17 residues. Trimming took 4 bases from V and 0 from J; bases not matched to a gene: 9. CDR3 sequence: CASSKYSDRATNEKLFF. The CDR3 nucleotides read TGCGCCAGCAGCAAGTATTCCGACAGGGCAACTAATGAAAAACTGTTTTTT. Full variable domain (remainder filled in from reference TRBV5-1 and TRBJ1-4): KAGVTQTPRYLIKTRGQQVTLSCSPISGHRSVSWYQQTPGQGLQFLFEYFSETQRNKGNFPGRFSGRQFSNSRSEMNVSTLELGDSALYLCASSKYSDRATNEKLFFGSGTQLSVL.

The chain links TRBV2 to TRBJ1-6, with 7 nucleotides matching TRBD1. CDR3 length: 14 residues. Germline CDR1 is SNHLY and CDR2 is FYNNEI. Germline trimming cut 6 bases from V and 7 bases from J; bases unmatched to any gene: 6. CDR3 residues: CASSYGQENSPLHF. CDR3 DNA sequence: TGTGCCAGCAGCTACGGACAGGAGAATTCACCCCTCCACTTT. Full variable domain (missing parts from reference TRBV2 and TRBJ1-6): EPEVTQTPSHQVTQMGQEVILRCVPISNHLYFYWYRQILGQKVEFLVSFYNNEISEKSEIFDDQFSVERPDGSNFTLKIRSTKLEDSAMYFCASSYGQENSPLHFGNGTRLTVT.

The rearrangement joins TRBV10-3 to TRBJ2-2; TRBD1 is a possible D gene (5 bases). V was shortened by 10 bases and J by 4 bases, with 13 bases between the two germline ends. The V gene's germline CDR1 is ENHRY and CDR2 SYGVKD. The CDR3 sequence is 13 residues long. The CDR3 is CATTVDPTGELFF. Written as DNA, the CDR3 is TGTGCCACGACAGTGGACCCCACCGGGGAGCTGTTTTTT.

The V and J genes are TRBV10-2 and TRBJ1-2; TRBD1 matches 9 bases. Trimming took 0 bases from V and 7 from J; bases not matched to a gene: 6. In germline, CDR1 is WSHSY, CDR2 SAAADI. The CDR3 contains 15 residues. The CDR3 region has the DNA TGCGCCAGCAGTGAGTCGGGACAGGGAGCGTTTGGCTACACCTTC. Translated, it gives CASSESGQGAFGYTF.

The CDR3 nucleotides are TGTGCCAGCAGACGGGAGGCCGGGGAGCTGTTTTTT. Its translation: CASRREAGELFF. This rearrangement joins TRBV7-3 to TRBJ2-2, with 7 bases lining up with TRBD2. Germline V gives CDR1 SGHTA, CDR2 FQGTGA. V trimming: 6 bases; J trimming: 6 bases; junction bases outside the gene matches: 1. The CDR3 consists of 12 residues.

The rearrangement links TRBV19 to TRBJ2-6; 7 positions match TRBD1. Germline V gene sequence: CDR1 LNHDA, CDR2 SQIVND (reference sequence). CDR3 length: 15 residues. The V and J ends lost 6 bases and 4 bases, in that order; junction bases with no gene match: 6. CDR3 DNA: TGTGCCAGTAGCGGACAGGACGCGGGGGCCAACGTCCTGACTTTC. Amino acid sequence: CASSGQDAGANVLTF.

V gene TRBV14 combines with J gene TRBJ1-1; the match to TRBD1 covers 9 bases. The J segment lost 4 bases and the V segment lost 4 bases, leaving 10 bases of the junction unmatched. The CDR3 is 16 amino acids. Germline V CDR1 and CDR2: SGHDN, FVKESK. The CDR3 protein is CASSLNYRGLGTEAFF. In nucleotides, the CDR3 is TGTGCCAGCAGCCTTAACTACAGGGGGCTGGGCACTGAAGCTTTCTTT.

This chain connects TRBV18 to TRBJ2-3; no definite D call. The CDR3 runs 17 residues. V lost 0 bases, J lost 7 bases, and 20 bases lay in between. Germline CDR1 KGHSH, CDR2 LQKENI. CDR3 sequence (DNA): TGTGCCAGCTCACCACCGCTTGGCCGGAGATTGGATTATACGCAGTATTTT. It yields the protein CASSPPLGRRLDYTQYF. Drawing the rest from reference TRBV18 and TRBJ2-3, the complete variable domain is NAGVMQNPRHLVRRRGQEARLRCSPMKGHSHVYWYRQLPEEGLKFMVYLQKENIIDESGMPKERFSAEFPKEGPSILRIQQVVRGDSAAYFCASSPPLGRRLDYTQYFGPGTRLTVL.

The chain recombines TRBV4-2 with TRBJ2-7; 12 bases map to TRBD1. The trim removed 3 bases at V and 0 bases at J, leaving 15 bases unmatched. The CDR3 is made up of 20 amino acids. Germline V gene data show CDR1 as LGHNA and CDR2 as YNFKEQ. The CDR3: CASSQATGTGGVYSSYEQYF. The CDR3 DNA follows: TGTGCCAGCAGCCAGGCGACCGGGACAGGGGGCGTTTATAGCTCCTACGAGCAGTACTTC.

The J gene is TRBJ2-7, the V gene TRBV5-1; 10 bases agree with TRBD2. With 2 bases clipped from V and 4 bases from J, the junction kept 15 bases outside the gene matches. The CDR3 spans 18 residues. Germline V gene data show CDR1 as SGHRS and CDR2 as YFSETQ. CDR3 residues: CASSLNSGGTGRKYEQYF. CDR3 coding DNA: TGCGCCAGCAGCTTAAATAGCGGGGGGACTGGTCGAAAATACGAGCAGTACTTC.

This chain uses TRBV10-1 with TRBJ2-7; D is perhaps TRBD2 (5 bases). The CDR3 sequence is 13 residues long. V lost 7 bases, J lost 3 bases, and 13 bases lay in between. Germline values: CDR1 WNHNN, CDR2 SYGVQD (reference sequence). For the CDR3, the DNA is TGCGCCAGCACTCCGAGGGCGGGCTACGAGCAGTACTTC. Amino acids: CASTPRAGYEQYF.

The chain is built from TRBV4-2 and TRBJ2-1, with 9 bases lining up with TRBD2. Unmatched junction bases numbered 6, after V lost 0 bases and J lost 9 bases. This CDR3 has 15 residues. Germline assignment: CDR1 LGHNA and CDR2 YNFKEQ. The CDR3 region is CASSQDWLAGTEQFF. As DNA, the CDR3 is TGTGCCAGCAGCCAAGATTGGCTAGCGGGAACTGAGCAGTTCTTC.

The chain is built from TRBV27 and TRBJ1-6; 8 positions agree with TRBD1. After removal of 5 bases from V and 6 bases from J, the junction contained 9 bases not matched to a gene. The CDR3 contains 16 residues. Germline-derived CDR1 and CDR2 are MNHEY and SMNVEV (reference sequence). The CDR3 sequence is CASSPKIGQGNSPLHF. Written as DNA, the CDR3 is TGTGCCAGCAGTCCGAAGATCGGACAGGGTAATTCACCCCTCCACTTT.

The chain employs TRBV7-6 and TRBJ2-1; TRBD2 agrees at 16 bases. The J segment lost 9 bases and the V segment lost 5 bases, leaving 4 bases of the junction unmatched. The CDR3 runs to 15 residues. Looked up from germline, CDR1 is SGHVS and CDR2 is FNYEAQ. In nucleotides, the CDR3 is TGTGCCAGCAGCGGCGGGACTAGCGGGAGGGCTGAGCAGTTCTTC. It translates to CASSGGTSGRAEQFF.

The genes are TRBV14 and TRBJ2-1, with 12 bases lining up with TRBD2. After removal of 3 bases from V and 8 bases from J, the junction contained 5 bases not matched to a gene. The CDR3 runs to 15 residues. Germline CDR1 reads SGHDN; CDR2 reads FVKESK. CDR3 sequence reads: CASSQLAGGRDEQFF. The CDR3 nucleotides are TGTGCCAGCAGCCAGCTAGCGGGAGGGCGCGATGAGCAGTTCTTC.

V and J are TRBV30 and TRBJ2-2; tentative D call: TRBD2 (5 bases). Deletions cut 5 bases from V and 1 base from J, with 14 bases between. This CDR3 is built from 15 residues. Germline loops: CDR1 GTSNPN, CDR2 SVGIG (reference sequence). This CDR3 is CAWALDGMNTGELFF. Here the CDR3 DNA reads TGTGCCTGGGCCTTAGACGGGATGAACACCGGGGAGCTGTTTTTT. Drawing the rest from reference TRBV30 and TRBJ2-2, the complete variable domain is SQTIHQWPATLVQPVGSPLSLECTVEGTSNPNLYWYRQAAGRGLQLLFYSVGIGQISSEVPQNLSASRPQDRQFILSSKKLLLSDSGFYLCAWALDGMNTGELFFGEGSRLTVL.

The CDR3 coding sequence is TGTGCCAGCAGCTTACCTCTCGGGGTTAGCGGGAGGTGGGATGAGCAGTTCTTC. This sequence encodes CASSLPLGVSGRWDEQFF. The chain has TRBV11-2 and TRBJ2-1; TRBD2 matches 10 bases. CDR1 and CDR2 (germline): SGHAT, FQNNGV. The CDR3 has 18 amino acids. J lost 8 bases, V lost 2 bases, and 15 bases had no gene match.

This clone was seen a single time. The chain links TRBV29-1 to TRBJ2-5; D not resolved. The CDR3 is made up of 12 amino acids. Germline V gene sequence: CDR1 SQVTM, CDR2 ANQGSEA. V dropped 4 bases and J dropped 5 bases, with 11 bases sitting between them. In DNA, the CDR3 is TGCAGCGTTGTGGTGGTAGCCGAGACCCAGTACTTC. Translation: CSVVVVAETQYF.

The J gene is TRBJ2-5, the V gene TRBV10-2; the match to TRBD2 covers 10 bases. The germline V gene encodes CDR1 WSHSY and CDR2 SAAADI. The V segment lost 3 bases and the J segment 1 base; nucleotides outside the gene matches: 8. This CDR3 is built from 17 residues. CDR3 sequence reads: CASSDGFSGGTQETQYF. The DNA of the CDR3 is TGCGCCAGCAGTGATGGATTTAGCGGGGGGACCCAAGAGACCCAGTACTTC.

The chain links TRBV6-5 to TRBJ1-2; 7 bases are a match to TRBD1. The CDR3 is made up of 14 amino acids. V trimming: 5 bases; J trimming: 0 bases; junction bases outside the gene matches: 3. Germline CDR1 reads MNHEY; CDR2 reads SVGAGI. The CDR3 bases are TGTGCCAGCAGTCCGGACAGGACTAACTATGGCTACACCTTC. Encoded protein: CASSPDRTNYGYTF.

The V and J genes are TRBV4-1 and TRBJ2-7; maybe TRBD2 (6 bases). The CDR3 consists of 16 residues. CDR1 and CDR2 from the germline V gene are MGHRA and YSYEKL. Trimming shortened V by 3 bases and J by 6 bases, and 21 bases separated the two germline ends. The DNA of the CDR3 is TGCGCCAGCAGCCAGGGGGACTCCTACCTAGGTGGCGAGCAGTACTTC. It codes for CASSQGDSYLGGEQYF.

This clone was seen once. V is TRBV30 and J is TRBJ1-2; D is possibly TRBD1 (5 bases). Trimming took off 3 bases at V and 4 bases at J, with 12 bases between the two ends. Per the germline V gene, CDR1 is GTSNPN and CDR2 is SVGIG (reference sequence). The CDR3 runs to 13 residues. The CDR3 region is CAWSQGLGYGYTF. DNA of the CDR3: TGTGCCTGGAGCCAGGGCCTTGGCTATGGCTACACCTTC.

The chain combines TRBV9 with TRBJ2-5; D possibly corresponds to TRBD2 (5 bases). Germline V gene sequence: CDR1 SGDLS, CDR2 YYNGEE. This CDR3 contains 15 residues. Trimming removed 2 bases from V and 3 bases from J, with 14 bases in between. The CDR3 sequence: CASSVGGSREETQYF. DNA of the CDR3: TGTGCCAGCAGCGTTGGAGGATCTAGGGAAGAGACCCAGTACTTC.